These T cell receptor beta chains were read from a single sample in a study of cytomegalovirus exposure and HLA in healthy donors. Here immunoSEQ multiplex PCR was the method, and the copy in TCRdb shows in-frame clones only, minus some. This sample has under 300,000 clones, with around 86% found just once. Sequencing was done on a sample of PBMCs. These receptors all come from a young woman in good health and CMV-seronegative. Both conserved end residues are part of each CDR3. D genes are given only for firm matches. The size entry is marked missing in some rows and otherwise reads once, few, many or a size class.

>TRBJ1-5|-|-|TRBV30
CAWSGSTASNQPQHF
TGTGCCTGGAGTGGATCGACAGCTAGCAATCAGCCCCAGCATTTT
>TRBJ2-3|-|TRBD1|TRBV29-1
CSVGPGQGGDTQYF
TGCAGCGTTGGCCCTGGACAGGGTGGGGATACGCAGTATTTT
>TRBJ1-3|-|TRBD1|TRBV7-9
CASSIQGSGNTIYF
TGTGCCAGCAGCATACAGGGGTCCGGAAACACCATATATTTT
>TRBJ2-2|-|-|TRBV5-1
CASSSMGLNTGELFF
TGCGCCAGCAGCTCCATGGGACTGAACACCGGGGAGCTGTTTTTT
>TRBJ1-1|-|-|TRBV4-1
CASSQEEGNTEAFF
TGCGCCAGCAGCCAAGAAGAGGGGAACACTGAAGCTTTCTTT
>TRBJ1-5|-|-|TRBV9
CASSVGAVGQPQHF
TGTGCCAGCAGCGTAGGGGCCGTGGGTCAGCCCCAGCATTTT
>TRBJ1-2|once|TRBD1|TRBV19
CASRPLWWQGDYGYTF
TGTGCCAGTAGACCCTTGTGGTGGCAGGGGGACTATGGCTACACCTTC
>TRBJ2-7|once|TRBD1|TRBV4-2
CASSQEGQGIFEQYF
TGTGCCAGCAGCCAAGAAGGACAGGGGATTTTCGAGCAGTACTTC
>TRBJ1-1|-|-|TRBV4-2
CASSQDFWGRNTEAFF
TGTGCCAGCAGCCAAGACTTTTGGGGGCGGAACACTGAAGCTTTCTTT
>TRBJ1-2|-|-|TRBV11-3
CASAPAFGGGYTF
TGTGCCAGCGCTCCCGCCTTCGGGGGTGGCTACACCTTC
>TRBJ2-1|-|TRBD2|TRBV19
CASSWASGGDEQFF
TGTGCCAGTAGTTGGGCTAGCGGAGGGGATGAGCAGTTCTTC
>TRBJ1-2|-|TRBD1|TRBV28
CASRSTGVLNYGYTF
TGTGCCAGCAGGTCTACAGGGGTCTTAAACTATGGCTACACCTTC
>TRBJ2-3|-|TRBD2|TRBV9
CASSVDRLARITDTQYF
TGTGCCAGCAGCGTGGATCGACTAGCGAGAATCACAGATACGCAGTATTTT
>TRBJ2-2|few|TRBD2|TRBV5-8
CASSERGNTGELFF
TGTGCCAGCAGCGAGCGGGGGAACACCGGGGAGCTGTTTTTT
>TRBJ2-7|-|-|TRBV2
CASSELSYEQYF
TGTGCCAGCAGTGAACTCAGCTACGAGCAGTACTTC
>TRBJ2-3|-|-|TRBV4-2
CASSRALGKERDTQYF
TGTGCCAGCAGCCGAGCGTTGGGTAAGGAGCGGGATACGCAGTATTTT
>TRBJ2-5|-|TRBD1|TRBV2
CASSEEGASGETQYF
TGTGCCAGCAGTGAAGAGGGGGCCTCCGGAGAGACCCAGTACTTC
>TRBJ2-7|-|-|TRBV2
CASTPTGGYEQYF
TGTGCCAGCACCCCGACAGGAGGCTACGAGCAGTACTTC
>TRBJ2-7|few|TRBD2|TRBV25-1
CASSEALAGSPTSF
TGTGCCAGCAGTGAGGCACTAGCGGGATCACCAACTTCTTTC
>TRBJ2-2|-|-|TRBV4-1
CASSPGTRNTGELFF
TGCGCCAGCAGCCCCGGGACACGGAACACCGGGGAGCTGTTTTTT
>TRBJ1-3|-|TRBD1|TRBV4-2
CASSQLDRVRNTIYF
TGTGCCAGCAGCCAACTGGACAGGGTTAGGAACACCATATATTTT
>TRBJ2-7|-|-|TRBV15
CATSRDRGTYEQYF
TGTGCCACCAGCAGAGATAGGGGAACCTACGAGCAGTACTTC